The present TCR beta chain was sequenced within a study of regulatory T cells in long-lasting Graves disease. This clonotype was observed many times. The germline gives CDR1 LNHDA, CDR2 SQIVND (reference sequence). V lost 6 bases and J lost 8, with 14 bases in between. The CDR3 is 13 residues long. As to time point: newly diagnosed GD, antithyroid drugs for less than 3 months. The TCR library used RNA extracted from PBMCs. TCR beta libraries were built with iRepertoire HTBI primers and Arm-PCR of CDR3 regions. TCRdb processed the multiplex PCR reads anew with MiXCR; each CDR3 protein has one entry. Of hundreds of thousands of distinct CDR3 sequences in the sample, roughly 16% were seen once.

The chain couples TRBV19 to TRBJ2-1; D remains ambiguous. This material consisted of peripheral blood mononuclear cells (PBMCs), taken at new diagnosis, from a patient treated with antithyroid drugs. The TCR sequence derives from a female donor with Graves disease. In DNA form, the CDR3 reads TGTGCCAGTAGGACGCTCGCCGTCGATGAGCAGTTCTTC. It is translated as CASRTLAVDEQFF.